This T cell receptor beta chain stems from a study of blood T cell repertoires in COVID-19. Germline loops: CDR1 WNHNN, CDR2 SYGVQD (reference sequence). This CDR3 has 14 amino acids. A word on this clone: The junction departs from germline at one end; a sequencing error may be responsible.

Repertoires were generated with immunoSEQ multiplex PCR, while TCRdb's copy carries only in-frame clones and drops some. The sample lists around 60,000 clones, roughly 83% occurring once. The V gene is TRBV10-1, the J gene TRBJ2-5, with TRBD2 identical over 8 bases. Specimen: peripheral blood. This TCR derives from a man aged 55-75 years with COVID-19, enrolled during active disease. CDR3 DNA: TGCGCCACCAGTAAAGCGGGAGATGAGGAGACCCAGTACTTC. Translating it yields CATSKAGDEETQYF.